Listed below are T cell receptor beta chains from one sample, sequenced in a study of blood T cell repertoires in COVID-19. Only in-frame clones appear in the TCRdb table, and some are missing; sequencing was by immunoSEQ multiplex PCR. The sample carries about 100,000 clones, roughly 87% recorded once. Sequences were obtained from peripheral blood. Receptor source: a man aged 25 to 40 in a cohort sampled during active COVID-19. Both conserved end residues are part of each CDR3. D genes are given only for firm matches. Clone size is shown for a subset of rows, as once, few, many or a class of expanded clone.

- | TRBJ1-2 | TRBV3-1/TRBV3-2 | TRBD1 | CASSRFTGGTGGYTF | TGTGCCAGCAGCCGTTTTACAGGGGGAACGGGCGGCTACACCTTC
- | TRBJ1-1 | TRBV5-1 | - | CASSFGVGGNTEAFF | TGCGCCAGCAGCTTTGGGGTCGGGGGGAACACTGAAGCTTTCTTT
- | TRBJ1-6 | TRBV28 | - | CASSGGNSPLHF | TGTGCCAGCAGTGGAGGCAATTCACCCCTCCACTTT
- | TRBJ2-7 | TRBV19 | TRBD1 | CASSATGTGIYEQYF | TGTGCCAGTAGTGCCACCGGGACAGGAATTTACGAGCAGTACTTC
few | TRBJ2-7 | TRBV4-3 | - | CASSQDRGTTYEQYF | TGCGCCAGCAGCCAAGATCGAGGGACAACGTACGAGCAGTACTTC
- | TRBJ2-7 | TRBV19 | - | CASSITAGSSYEQYF | TGTGCCAGTAGTATTACGGCGGGGTCCTCCTACGAGCAGTACTTC
- | TRBJ1-2 | TRBV28 | - | CASSFEVMAPYGYTF | TGTGCCAGCAGTTTTGAAGTAATGGCCCCCTATGGCTACACCTTC
- | TRBJ2-5 | TRBV3-1/TRBV3-2 | TRBD2 | CASSQGGETQYF | TGTGCCAGCAGCCAGGGAGGGGAGACCCAGTACTTC
- | TRBJ2-3 | TRBV2 | TRBD2 | CASRSGGGYTDTQYF | TGTGCCAGCAGGAGCGGGGGGGGATACACAGATACGCAGTATTTT
- | TRBJ2-7 | TRBV19 | - | CASSRTETYEQYF | TGTGCCAGTAGTCGGACTGAGACCTACGAGCAGTACTTC
- | TRBJ2-7 | TRBV7-2 | TRBD1 | CASSLHRGSSYEQYF | TGTGCCAGCAGCCTCCACAGGGGGAGCTCCTACGAGCAGTACTTC
- | TRBJ1-1 | TRBV28 | - | CASSSSGRGDTEAFF | TGTGCCAGCAGTTCCAGCGGGAGGGGTGACACTGAAGCTTTCTTT
- | TRBJ2-6 | TRBV6-2/TRBV6-3 | - | CASSPTTGANVLTF | TGTGCCAGCAGTCCCACTACCGGGGCCAACGTCCTGACTTTC
- | TRBJ2-3 | TRBV5-1 | - | CASSLGRSTDTQYF | TGCGCCAGCAGCTTGGGCAGGAGCACAGATACGCAGTATTTT
- | TRBJ1-5 | TRBV19 | TRBD1 | CASSVGQGRVGNQPQHF | TGTGCCAGTAGTGTGGGACAGGGGAGGGTCGGAAATCAGCCCCAGCATTTT
- | TRBJ2-3 | TRBV9 | TRBD2 | CASSGAGTSVTDTQYF | TGTGCCAGCAGCGGGGCCGGGACTAGCGTGACAGATACGCAGTATTTT
- | TRBJ2-1 | TRBV15 | TRBD1 | CATSRRSGGFYNEQFF | TGTGCCACCAGCAGACGCTCAGGGGGCTTCTACAATGAGCAGTTCTTC
- | TRBJ2-7 | TRBV5-1 | TRBD1 | CASSHGQGVGYEQYF | TGCGCCAGCAGCCATGGACAGGGTGTAGGCTACGAGCAGTACTTC
- | TRBJ1-5 | TRBV7-8 | - | CASSLLLVWTDYQPQHF | TGTGCCAGCAGCTTATTACTCGTCTGGACGGACTATCAGCCCCAGCATTTT
- | TRBJ1-2 | TRBV2 | TRBD1 | CASSVDRLGYTF | TGTGCCAGCAGCGTGGACAGGCTTGGCTACACCTTC
- | TRBJ2-1 | TRBV1 | - | CTSSFLEQFF | TGCACCAGCAGCTTCCTAGAGCAGTTCTTC
- | TRBJ1-2 | TRBV6-5 | - | CASSRRNANYGYTF | TGTGCCAGCAGTCGCAGAAATGCTAACTATGGCTACACCTTC
- | TRBJ1-1 | TRBV28 | - | CASSQLRLTALNTEAFF | TGTGCCAGCAGTCAACTGCGCTTGACAGCTTTGAACACTGAAGCTTTCTTT
- | TRBJ1-1 | TRBV18 | - | CASSPGQFAEAFF | TGTGCCAGCTCACCGGGACAATTCGCTGAAGCTTTCTTT
- | TRBJ1-6 | TRBV5-1 | TRBD1 | CASSSNPGGQLNSPLHF | TGCGCCAGCAGCTCCAACCCAGGGGGACAGCTTAATTCACCCCTCCACTTT
- | TRBJ2-2 | TRBV7-6 | TRBD1 | CASSSLTGGSRTGELFF | TGTGCCAGCAGCTCCTTGACAGGGGGCTCTCGGACCGGGGAGCTGTTTTTT
- | TRBJ2-2 | TRBV6-5 | - | CASSRQGPITGELFF | TGTGCCAGCAGTCGTCAGGGTCCTATCACCGGGGAGCTGTTTTTT
- | TRBJ1-2 | TRBV20-1 | TRBD1 | CSAGEDRVYTF | TGCAGTGCTGGAGAAGACAGGGTCTACACCTTC
- | TRBJ1-4 | TRBV2 | - | CASSHTPATNEKLFF | TGTGCCAGCAGTCACACACCAGCAACTAATGAAAAACTGTTTTTT
once | TRBJ2-5 | TRBV6-5 | - | CASSYSGTLQETQYF | TGTGCCAGCAGTTACTCGGGGACTTTACAAGAGACCCAGTACTTC
- | TRBJ2-7 | TRBV9 | - | CASSVDGGSYEQYF | TGTGCCAGCAGCGTAGACGGGGGCTCCTACGAGCAGTACTTC
- | TRBJ1-5 | TRBV10-1 | TRBD1 | CASPRHRQGACKDQPQHF | TGCGCCAGCCCAAGACACAGACAGGGGGCATGTAAGGATCAGCCCCAGCATTTT
few | TRBJ2-3 | TRBV11-2 | TRBD2 | CASSLGTSADTQYF | TGTGCCAGCAGCCTAGGGACTAGCGCAGATACGCAGTATTTT
- | TRBJ1-2 | TRBV3-1/TRBV3-2 | - | CASSPLTGFYGYTF | TGTGCCAGCAGCCCCTTGACGGGGTTCTATGGCTACACCTTC
- | TRBJ1-1 | TRBV11-2 | - | CASSFSRNTEAFF | TGTGCCAGCAGCTTCAGTCGGAACACTGAAGCTTTCTTT
- | TRBJ2-5 | TRBV11-2 | TRBD1 | CASSYRGQGAGETQYF | TGTGCCAGCAGTTATCGGGGACAGGGGGCAGGGGAGACCCAGTACTTC
- | TRBJ2-1 | TRBV7-8 | TRBD1 | CASSLDRGREQFF | TGTGCCAGCAGCTTAGACAGGGGCCGTGAGCAGTTCTTC
- | TRBJ2-7 | TRBV27 | TRBD1 | CASSLGTGYEQYF | TGTGCCAGCAGTCTTGGGACAGGATACGAGCAGTACTTC
- | TRBJ2-2 | TRBV21-1 | - | CASSSRESPHPGELFF | TGTGCCAGCAGCAGCCGGGAATCCCCGCACCCCGGGGAGCTGTTTTTT
few | TRBJ1-4 | TRBV7-9 | - | CASSLGGTNEKLFF | TGTGCCAGCAGCTTGGGGGGGACTAATGAAAAACTGTTTTTT
- | TRBJ1-2 | TRBV28 | - | CASSRQRYGYTF | TGTGCCAGCAGCCGACAGCGATATGGCTACACCTTC
few | TRBJ1-1 | TRBV7-8 | - | CASSLVGGGEAFF | TGTGCCAGCAGCTTAGTCGGGGGGGGTGAAGCTTTCTTT
once | TRBJ2-3 | TRBV4-3 | TRBD2 | CASSPTFGGALSPDTQYF | TGCGCCAGCAGTCCCACCTTCGGGGGGGCCCTGTCACCAGATACGCAGTATTTT
- | TRBJ2-2 | TRBV18 | TRBD1 | CASSRDRWGTGELFF | TGTGCCAGCTCACGGGACAGATGGGGAACCGGGGAGCTGTTTTTT
- | TRBJ2-5 | TRBV6-5 | - | CASRGAGQETQYF | TGTGCCAGCAGGGGCGCGGGTCAAGAGACCCAGTACTTC
- | TRBJ2-1 | TRBV6-6 | TRBD2 | CASSLRAPSGGNEQFF | TGTGCCAGCAGTCTCCGGGCGCCTAGCGGGGGGAATGAGCAGTTCTTC
- | TRBJ1-1 | TRBV24-1 | TRBD1 | CATSVSRGEMNTEAFF | TGTGCCACCAGTGTTTCCAGGGGGGAGATGAACACTGAAGCTTTCTTT
once | TRBJ2-7 | TRBV5-1 | TRBD2 | CASSSGLVLSYEQYF | TGCGCCAGCAGCTCAGGACTAGTCCTCTCCTACGAGCAGTACTTC
- | TRBJ2-7 | TRBV6-6 | - | CASSQWRSDTYEQYF | TGTGCCAGCAGTCAATGGAGGTCAGATACCTACGAGCAGTACTTC
- | TRBJ1-1 | TRBV2 | - | CASPGGTGQIEAFF | TGTGCCAGCCCGGGGGGAACAGGGCAAATTGAAGCTTTCTTT
- | TRBJ2-3 | TRBV9 | TRBD2 | CASVSGGLSTDTQYF | TGTGCCAGCGTCAGCGGGGGGCTAAGCACAGATACGCAGTATTTT
- | TRBJ1-4 | TRBV21-1 | - | CASSKGGLREKLFF | TGTGCCAGCAGCAAAGGCGGCTTAAGGGAAAAACTGTTTTTT
- | TRBJ2-3 | TRBV18 | TRBD1 | CASSRAGTGGADTQYF | TGTGCCAGCTCTCGGGCCGGGACAGGGGGCGCAGATACGCAGTATTTT
- | TRBJ1-6 | TRBV9 | TRBD1 | CASSVGTGTYNSPLHF | TGTGCCAGCAGCGTTGGGACAGGGACCTATAATTCACCCCTCCACTTT
- | TRBJ1-1 | TRBV2 | - | CASSGQGSSAEAFF | TGTGCCAGCAGTGGCCAGGGTAGCTCCGCTGAAGCTTTCTTT